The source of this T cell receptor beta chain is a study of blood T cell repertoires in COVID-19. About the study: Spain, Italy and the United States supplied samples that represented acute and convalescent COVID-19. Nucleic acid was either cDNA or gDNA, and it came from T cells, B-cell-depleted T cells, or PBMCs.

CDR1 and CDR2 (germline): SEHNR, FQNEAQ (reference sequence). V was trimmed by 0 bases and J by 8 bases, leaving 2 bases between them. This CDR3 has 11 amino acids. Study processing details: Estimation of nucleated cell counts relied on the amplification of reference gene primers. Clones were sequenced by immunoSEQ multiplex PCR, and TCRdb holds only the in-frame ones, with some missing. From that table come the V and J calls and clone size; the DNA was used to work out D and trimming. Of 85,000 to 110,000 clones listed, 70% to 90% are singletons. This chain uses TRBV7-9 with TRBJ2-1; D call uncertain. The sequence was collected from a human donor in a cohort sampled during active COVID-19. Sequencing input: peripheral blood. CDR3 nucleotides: TGTGCCAGCAGCTTAGCCGATGAGCAGTTCTTC. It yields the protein CASSLADEQFF.